This paragraph reports one T cell receptor beta chain. The repertoire was sequenced with immunoSEQ multiplex PCR; TCRdb's copy has only in-frame clones and lacks some. This table holds 25,000 to 30,000 clones, around 86% found once. V was clipped by 4 bases and J by 1 base; unmatched bases: 6. The CDR3 has 16 amino acids. Per germline, CDR1 LNHDA and CDR2 SQIVND (reference sequence). The data derive from a study of T cell changes during pregnancy in multiple sclerosis. The sequencing used CD4+ T cells from peripheral blood mononuclear cells, collected in the first trimester of pregnancy. The chain has TRBV19 and TRBJ1-5; 8 nucleotides align to TRBD1. This clonotype was obtained from a female donor in good health, enrolled as a control in a pregnancy study. The CDR3 protein is CASSKTGGISNQPQHF. In nucleotides, the CDR3 is TGTGCCAGTAGTAAAACAGGGGGAATCAGCAATCAGCCCCAGCATTTT.